Each of the 11 T cell receptor beta chains below was sequenced from the same sample in a study of T cell responses to AZD1222 COVID-19 vaccine. TCRdb keeps only in-frame clones here, not all; method: immunoSEQ multiplex PCR. The sample lists more than 95,000 clones; 80% to 90% were seen once. The sample was peripheral blood, taken on day 0 of AZD1222 vaccination. Receptors originate from an adult in good health.

The chain couples TRBV7-9 to TRBJ1-4; maybe TRBD1 (6 bases). Germline V CDR1 and CDR2: SEHNR, FQNEAQ (reference sequence). This CDR3 has 15 residues. The V end was cut by 5 bases, the J end by 4 bases, with 14 bases between. The DNA for the CDR3 is TGTGCCAGCAGCCGGGGACACGCCGATAATGAAAAACTGTTTTTT. Residues: CASSRGHADNEKLFF.

The V and J genes are TRBV30 and TRBJ1-2, with D possibly matching TRBD1 (5 bases). The CDR3 sequence is 15 residues long. Trimming pared 3 bases from V and 2 bases from J, leaving 16 bases between. Germline CDR1 is GTSNPN and CDR2 is SVGIG (reference sequence). CDR3 residues: CAWSRDLGNNYGYTF. For the CDR3, the DNA is TGTGCCTGGAGCCGGGACCTGGGGAACAACTATGGCTACACCTTC. The complete variable domain, with remaining parts taken from reference TRBV30 and TRBJ1-2, reads SQTIHQWPATLVQPVGSPLSLECTVEGTSNPNLYWYRQAAGRGLQLLFYSVGIGQISSEVPQNLSASRPQDRQFILSSKKLLLSDSGFYLCAWSRDLGNNYGYTFGSGTRLTVV.

This rearrangement joins TRBV2 to TRBJ1-2; no definite D call. The germline V gene has CDR1 SNHLY and CDR2 FYNNEI. The CDR3 spans 13 residues. V shed 7 bases and J shed 7 bases, with 16 bases lying between them. CDR3 coding DNA: TGTGCCAGCAAGGTCAGTACGGACGGTGGCTACACCTTC. Translating gives CASKVSTDGGYTF.

This rearrangement joins TRBV4-2 to TRBJ1-1; no reliable D call. The CDR3 covers 15 residues. V shed 1 base and J shed 0 bases, with 9 bases lying between them. Germline V CDR1 and CDR2: LGHNA, YNFKEQ. The CDR3 DNA follows: TGTGCCAGCAGCCAAGTTCTAAAAATGAACACTGAAGCTTTCTTT. Amino acids: CASSQVLKMNTEAFF.

This clone was observed a single time. The genes are TRBV7-2 and TRBJ1-6; the match to TRBD1 covers 7 bases. Germline values: CDR1 SGHTA, CDR2 FQGNSA. J lost 6 bases, V lost 4 bases, and 3 bases had no gene match. This CDR3 is built from 14 residues. Here the CDR3 DNA reads TGTGCCAGCAGCTCCGGGACAGTTAATTCACCCCTCCACTTT. Its translation is CASSSGTVNSPLHF.

This chain links TRBV6-2 or TRBV6-3 with TRBJ2-7; 10 positions match TRBD1. Germline V gene sequence: CDR1 MNHEY, CDR2 SVGEGT. V shed 5 bases, J shed 4 bases, and the junction held 5 bases outside the gene matches. CDR3 size: 14 residues. The CDR3 here is CASSDRGRRYEQYF. The CDR3 DNA reads TGTGCCAGCAGTGACAGGGGGCGCAGGTACGAGCAGTACTTC.

This sequence joins TRBV4-1 and TRBJ1-6; 8 bases map to TRBD1. V trimming: 0 bases; J trimming: 13 bases; junction bases outside the gene matches: 14. This CDR3 region has 17 residues. Germline-derived CDR1 and CDR2 are MGHRA and YSYEKL. The CDR3 is CASSQEVDRGWPSPLHF. In nucleotides, the CDR3 is TGCGCCAGCAGCCAAGAGGTAGACAGGGGATGGCCTTCGCCCCTCCACTTT.

The gene calls are TRBV5-5 and TRBJ1-6; possible D gene TRBD1, 5 bases. Germline-derived CDR1 and CDR2 are SGHKS and YYEKEE (reference sequence). Trimming took off 5 bases at V and 6 bases at J, with 15 bases between the two ends. The CDR3 has 15 amino acids. The CDR3, as DNA: TGTGCCAGCAGTTCGCAGTACAGGCCTAATTCACCCCTCCACTTT. Translating it yields CASSSQYRPNSPLHF.

V is TRBV19 and J is TRBJ1-2; 10 nucleotides align to TRBD1. With V trimmed by 6 bases and J by 8 bases, 6 bases remained unmatched. There are 13 residues in the CDR3. Per germline, CDR1 LNHDA and CDR2 SQIVND (reference sequence). The CDR3 DNA reads as TGTGCCAGTAGAAGGGGACAGGGGAACGGCTACACCTTC. Translation gives CASRRGQGNGYTF. The full variable domain, completed using reference TRBV19 and TRBJ1-2, is DGGITQSPKYLFRKEGQNVTLSCEQNLNHDAMYWYRQDPGQGLRLIYYSQIVNDFQKGDIAEGYSVSREKKESFPLTVTSAQKNPTAFYLCASRRGQGNGYTFGSGTRLTVV.

The chain joins TRBV19 to TRBJ1-5; D call uncertain. Trimming pared 3 bases from V and 9 bases from J, leaving 12 bases between. The CDR3 length is 13 residues. Germline CDR1 and CDR2: LNHDA and SQIVND (reference sequence). The CDR3 DNA follows: TGTGCCAGTAGTATGAACGGCGATCCGCCCCAGCATTTT. This encodes CASSMNGDPPQHF.

The rearrangement uses TRBV18 and TRBJ1-4; 7 nucleotides line up with TRBD1. CDR3 length equals 15 residues. The germline V gene has CDR1 KGHSH and CDR2 LQKENI. Unmatched junction bases numbered 8, after V lost 3 bases and J lost 7 bases. Written as DNA, the CDR3 is TGTGCCAGCTCACCCCTAACAGGGGCTAGTGAAAAACTGTTTTTT. Residues: CASSPLTGASEKLFF.